The present TCR beta chain was sequenced within a study of cytomegalovirus exposure and HLA in healthy donors. Overall study findings and caveats: In a later analysis, TCR beta V- and J-gene trimming showed a link to a missense DCLRE1C variant. Fewer N-insertions than the approximately 680-donor mean were reportedly shown by an Asian-associated ancestry cluster in a later analysis. Most CMV-associated TCR beta chains were later found to appear HLA-restricted.

Concerning this clone: Its cognate antigen is unknown.

60 Vbeta and 13 Jbeta primers were used in PCR. TCRdb keeps only in-frame clones here, not all; method: immunoSEQ multiplex PCR. The sample lists about 130,000 clones; 75% to 85% were seen once. Germline lookup yields CDR1 SEHNR and CDR2 FQNEAQ (reference sequence). This CDR3 is 18 amino acids long. J was trimmed by 8 bases and V by 0 bases; bases with no gene match: 13. Each of the donors was a healthy bone marrow donor. The rearrangement uses TRBV7-9 and TRBJ1-2; the match to TRBD1 covers 12 bases. The origin of this receptor is a woman in her thirties or forties in good health and CMV-seronegative. Sequenced material: PBMCs. For the CDR3, the DNA is TGTGCCAGCAGCTTAGCTGGCCCCCCGGGACAGGGGGCTTTCGGCTACACCTTC. Its translation: CASSLAGPPGQGAFGYTF.